This entry features one TCR beta chain sequence. The data belong to a study of blood T cells in healthy people across ages. Germline V gives CDR1 SGDLS, CDR2 YYNGEE. The length of the CDR3 is 14 residues. Trimming left V 5 bases short and J 3 bases short, with 11 bases between. A sample-barcoded 5' primer and a J-beta primer mix were used in a second PCR of roughly 6 to 11 cycles. TCRdb redid the calling of the 5' RACE reads with MiXCR, one entry per CDR3 protein. The data show about 1,800,000 distinct CDR3 sequences, under 30% seen once. Sequencing input: blood. The chain employs TRBV9 and TRBJ1-4; D is perhaps TRBD1 (6 bases). The clonotype comes from a woman aged 30 to 39 in good health. The CDR3 DNA reads as TGTGCCAGCAGTGCGACAGGCTCTAATGAAAAACTGTTTTTT. It encodes CASSATGSNEKLFF. Drawing the rest from reference TRBV9 and TRBJ1-4, the complete variable domain is DSGVTQTPKHLITATGQRVTLRCSPRSGDLSVYWYQQSLDQGLQFLIQYYNGEERAKGNILERFSAQQFPDLHSELNLSSLELGDSALYFCASSATGSNEKLFFGSGTQLSVL.